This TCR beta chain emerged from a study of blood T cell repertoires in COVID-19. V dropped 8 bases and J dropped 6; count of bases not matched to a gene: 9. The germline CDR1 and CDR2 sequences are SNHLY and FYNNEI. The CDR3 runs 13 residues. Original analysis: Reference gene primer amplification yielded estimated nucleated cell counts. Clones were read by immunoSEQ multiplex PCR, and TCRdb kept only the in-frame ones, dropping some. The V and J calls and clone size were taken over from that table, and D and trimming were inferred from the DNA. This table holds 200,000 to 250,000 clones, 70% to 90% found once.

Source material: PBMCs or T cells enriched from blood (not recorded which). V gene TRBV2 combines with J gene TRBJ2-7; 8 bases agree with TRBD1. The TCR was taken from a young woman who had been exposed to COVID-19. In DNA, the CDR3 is TGTGCCAGCCTAAGCTGGACAGGGTCCGAGCAGTACTTC. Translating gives CASLSWTGSEQYF.